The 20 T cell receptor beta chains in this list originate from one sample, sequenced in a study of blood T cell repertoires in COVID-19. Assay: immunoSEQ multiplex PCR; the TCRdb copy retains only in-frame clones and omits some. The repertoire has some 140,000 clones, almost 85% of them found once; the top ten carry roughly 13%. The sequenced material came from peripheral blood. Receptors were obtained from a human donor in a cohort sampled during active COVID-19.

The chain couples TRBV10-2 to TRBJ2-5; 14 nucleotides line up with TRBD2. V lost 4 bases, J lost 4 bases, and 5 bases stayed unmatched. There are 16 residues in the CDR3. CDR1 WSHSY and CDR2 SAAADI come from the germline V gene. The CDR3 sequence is CASSGLTSGGAETQYF. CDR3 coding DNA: TGCGCCAGCAGTGGCCTGACTAGCGGGGGGGCAGAGACCCAGTACTTC.

Here the CDR3 DNA reads TGTGCCAGCAGCTGGGGACAGGGGGCCCCCTACGAGCAGTACTTC. Protein product: CASSWGQGAPYEQYF. The chain combines TRBV7-6 with TRBJ2-7, with 12 bases matching TRBD1. The trim removed 4 bases at V and 2 bases at J, leaving 3 bases unmatched. Germline V gives CDR1 SGHVS, CDR2 FNYEAQ. The CDR3 spans 15 residues.

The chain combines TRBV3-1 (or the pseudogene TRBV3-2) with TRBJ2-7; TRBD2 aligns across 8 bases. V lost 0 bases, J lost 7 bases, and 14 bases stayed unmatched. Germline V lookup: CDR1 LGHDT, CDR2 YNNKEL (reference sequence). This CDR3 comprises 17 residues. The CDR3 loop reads CASSQEFVTGLGVEQYF. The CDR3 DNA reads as TGTGCCAGCAGCCAAGAATTTGTGACGGGACTAGGTGTTGAGCAGTACTTC.

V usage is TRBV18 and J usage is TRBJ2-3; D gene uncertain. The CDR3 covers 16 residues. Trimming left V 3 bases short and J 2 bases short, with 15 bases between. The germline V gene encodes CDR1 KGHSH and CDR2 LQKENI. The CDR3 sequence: CASSPSSRSLTDTQYF. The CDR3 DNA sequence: TGTGCCAGCTCACCTTCCTCAAGGAGCCTCACAGATACGCAGTATTTT.

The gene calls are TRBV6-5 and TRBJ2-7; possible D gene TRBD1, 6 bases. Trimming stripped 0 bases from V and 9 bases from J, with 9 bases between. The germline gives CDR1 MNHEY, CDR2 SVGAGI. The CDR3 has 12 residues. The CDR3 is CASSYSRGTQYF. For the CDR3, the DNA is TGTGCCAGCAGTTACTCCAGGGGTACGCAGTACTTC.

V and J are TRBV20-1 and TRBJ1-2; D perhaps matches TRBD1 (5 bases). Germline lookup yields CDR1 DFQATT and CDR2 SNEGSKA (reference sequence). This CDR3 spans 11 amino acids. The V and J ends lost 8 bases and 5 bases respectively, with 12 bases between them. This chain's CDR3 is CSSREGYGYTF. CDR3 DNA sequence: TGCAGTTCTCGGGAGGGGTATGGCTACACCTTC.

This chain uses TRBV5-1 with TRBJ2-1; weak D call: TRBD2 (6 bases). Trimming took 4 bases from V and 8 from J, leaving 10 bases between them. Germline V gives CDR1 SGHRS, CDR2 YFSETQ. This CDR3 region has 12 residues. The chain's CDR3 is CASSPPSDEQFF. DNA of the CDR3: TGCGCCAGCAGCCCCCCTAGCGATGAGCAGTTCTTC.

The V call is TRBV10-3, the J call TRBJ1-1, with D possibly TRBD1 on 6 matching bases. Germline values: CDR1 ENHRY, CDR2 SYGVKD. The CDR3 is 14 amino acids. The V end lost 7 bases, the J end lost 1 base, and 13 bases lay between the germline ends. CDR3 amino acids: CAITRGGGNTEAFF. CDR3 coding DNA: TGTGCCATCACCCGAGGGGGTGGGAACACTGAAGCTTTCTTT.

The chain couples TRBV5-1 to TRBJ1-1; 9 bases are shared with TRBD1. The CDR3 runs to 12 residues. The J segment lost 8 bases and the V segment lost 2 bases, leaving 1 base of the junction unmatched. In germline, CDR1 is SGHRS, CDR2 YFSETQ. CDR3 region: CASSLDRGEAFF. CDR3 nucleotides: TGCGCCAGCAGCTTAGACAGGGGGGAAGCTTTCTTT.

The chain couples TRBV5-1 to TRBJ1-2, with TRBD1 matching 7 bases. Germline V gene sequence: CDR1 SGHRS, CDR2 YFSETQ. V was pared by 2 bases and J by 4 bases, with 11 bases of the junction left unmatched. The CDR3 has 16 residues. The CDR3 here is CASSFLEGADSYGYTF. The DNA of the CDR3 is TGCGCCAGCAGCTTTCTTGAGGGGGCGGATAGCTATGGCTACACCTTC.

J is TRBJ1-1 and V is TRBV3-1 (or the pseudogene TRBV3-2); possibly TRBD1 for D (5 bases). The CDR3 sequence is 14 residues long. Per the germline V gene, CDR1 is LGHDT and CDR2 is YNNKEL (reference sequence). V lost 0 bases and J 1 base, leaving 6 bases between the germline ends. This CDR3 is CASSQEGGNTEAFF. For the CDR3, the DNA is TGTGCCAGCAGCCAAGAGGGGGGGAACACTGAAGCTTTCTTT.

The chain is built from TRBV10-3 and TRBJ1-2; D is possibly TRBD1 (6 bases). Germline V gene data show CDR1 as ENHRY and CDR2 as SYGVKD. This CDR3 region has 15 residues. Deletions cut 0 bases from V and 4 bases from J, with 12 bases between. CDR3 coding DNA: TGTGCCATCAGTGAGTCGTCAGGGGCCGGCTATGGCTACACCTTC. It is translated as CAISESSGAGYGYTF.

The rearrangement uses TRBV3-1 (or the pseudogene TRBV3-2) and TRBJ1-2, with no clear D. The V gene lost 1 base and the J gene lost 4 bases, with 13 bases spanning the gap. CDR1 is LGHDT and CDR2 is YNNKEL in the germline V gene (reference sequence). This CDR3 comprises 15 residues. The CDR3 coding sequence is TGTGCCAGCAGCCAAGCGCAGGCCTTTCCCTATGGCTACACCTTC. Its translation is CASSQAQAFPYGYTF.

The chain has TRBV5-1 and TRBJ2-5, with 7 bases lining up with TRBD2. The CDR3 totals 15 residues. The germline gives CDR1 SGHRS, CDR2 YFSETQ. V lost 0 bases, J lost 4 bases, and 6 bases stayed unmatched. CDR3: CASSLASGAGETQYF. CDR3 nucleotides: TGCGCCAGCAGCTTGGCGAGCGGGGCGGGAGAGACCCAGTACTTC.

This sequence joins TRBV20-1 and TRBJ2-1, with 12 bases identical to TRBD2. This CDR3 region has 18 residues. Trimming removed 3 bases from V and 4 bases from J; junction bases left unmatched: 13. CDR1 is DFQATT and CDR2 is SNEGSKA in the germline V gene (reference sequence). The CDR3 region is CSASESWSSGGAYNEQFF. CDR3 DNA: TGCAGTGCTAGTGAATCGTGGTCTAGCGGGGGGGCGTACAATGAGCAGTTCTTC.

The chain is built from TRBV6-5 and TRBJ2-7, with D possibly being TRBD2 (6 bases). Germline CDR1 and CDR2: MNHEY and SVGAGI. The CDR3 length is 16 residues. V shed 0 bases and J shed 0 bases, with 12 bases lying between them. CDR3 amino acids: CASSYSKGSGSYEQYF. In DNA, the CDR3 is TGTGCCAGCAGTTACTCCAAGGGTAGCGGCTCCTACGAGCAGTACTTC.

This CDR3 reads CASSQQFITEAFF. CDR3 sequence (DNA): TGTGCCAGCAGTCAACAGTTTATCACTGAAGCTTTCTTT. This sequence joins TRBV6-5 and TRBJ1-1; D not certain. The CDR3 is 13 residues long. V lost 5 bases to trimming and J lost 4 bases, with 11 bases between them. The germline CDR1 and CDR2 sequences are MNHEY and SVGAGI.

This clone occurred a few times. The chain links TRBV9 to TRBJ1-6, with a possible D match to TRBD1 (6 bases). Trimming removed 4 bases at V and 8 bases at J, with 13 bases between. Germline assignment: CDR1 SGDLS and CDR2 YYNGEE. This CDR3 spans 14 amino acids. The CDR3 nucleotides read TGTGCCAGCAGCCCTGGACAGTGGGATTCACCCCTCCACTTT. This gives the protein CASSPGQWDSPLHF.

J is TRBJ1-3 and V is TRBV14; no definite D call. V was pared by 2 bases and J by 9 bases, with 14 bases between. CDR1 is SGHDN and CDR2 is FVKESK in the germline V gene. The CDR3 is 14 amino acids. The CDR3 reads CASSQPTGRGTIYF. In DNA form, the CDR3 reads TGTGCCAGCAGCCAACCGACCGGCCGGGGCACCATATATTTT.

The chain's CDR3 is CAISSGTENTEAFF. DNA for the CDR3: TGTGCCATCAGTTCCGGGACAGAGAACACTGAAGCTTTCTTT. V usage is TRBV10-3 and J usage is TRBJ1-1; TRBD1 aligns across 7 bases. Trimming removed 5 bases from V and 1 base from J; junction bases left unmatched: 4. The CDR3 sequence is 14 residues long. Germline V gives CDR1 ENHRY, CDR2 SYGVKD.